Here is one T cell receptor beta chain with its context. This record belongs to a study of immune characterization of retroperitoneal liposarcoma. Germline CDR1 is MNHEY and CDR2 is SMNVEV (reference sequence). V lost 6 bases and J lost 0; bases outside the gene matches: 5. The CDR3 runs 15 residues. TCRdb passed the PCR reads through MiXCR, listing each CDR3 protein once. The sample lists approximately 10,000 distinct CDR3 sequences, about a quarter seen once, with 9.1% in the top ten. Sample: tumor tissue. V is TRBV27 and J is TRBJ1-5; TRBD1 aligns across 7 bases. This clonotype was obtained from a female donor with retroperitoneal liposarcoma. CDR3 sequence reads: CASSRQGNSNQPQHF. The CDR3, as DNA: TGTGCCAGCAGCCGACAGGGCAATAGCAATCAGCCCCAGCATTTT.